The rows below give T cell receptor beta chains drawn from one sample of a study of human T cells and chemical hapten exposure. TCRdb passed the 5' RACE reads through MiXCR, listing each CDR3 protein once. The sample gives 130,000 or so distinct CDR3 sequences, about 4% of which show up once; more than 1.2% is in the top ten. The receptors were sampled from a female donor in good health. Both conserved end residues are part of each CDR3. A D gene is named only where the DNA matches it firmly. Expanded clones are given a class, and other clones once, few, many or no size at all.

v_call	d_call	j_call	clone_size	cdr3_nt	cdr3_aa
TRBV2	-	TRBJ2-4	few	TGTGCCAGCAGTTTCCGGGCCATGGGGGCCAGCCGACTAGCCAAAAACATTCAGTACTTC	CASSFRAMGASRLAKNIQYF
TRBV12-3/TRBV12-4	TRBD1	TRBJ1-2	many	TGTGCCAGCGGAACAGGGGGGATGTCGCGGGGCTACACCTTC	CASGTGGMSRGYTF
TRBV5-4	-	TRBJ1-1	many	TGTGCCAGCAGTACTCCAGTGAGGACCACTGAAGCTTTCTTT	CASSTPVRTTEAFF
TRBV7-2	-	TRBJ1-2	many	TGTGCCAGCAGCTTAGCGACGGGCTCGTATGGCTACACCTTC	CASSLATGSYGYTF
TRBV19	TRBD1	TRBJ1-5	-	TGTGCCAGTAGTATTTCTATTGACGGGACAGGGTATCAGCCCCAGCATTTT	CASSISIDGTGYQPQHF
TRBV10-3	-	TRBJ1-1	many	TGTGCCATCAGTGAGTCTCGCAGGGGAACTGAAGCTTTCTTT	CAISESRRGTEAFF
TRBV19	-	TRBJ1-4	many	TGTGCCAGCGACGGGGGGAATGAAAAACTGTTTTTT	CASDGGNEKLFF
TRBV7-2	-	TRBJ1-5	many	TGTGCCAGCAGCCTTACGTCAGGGCCCAATCAGCCCCAGCATTTT	CASSLTSGPNQPQHF
TRBV7-9	-	TRBJ2-6	few	TGTGCCAGCAGCTCATGGACAGGAGGGGACGTCCTGACTTTC	CASSSWTGGDVLTF
TRBV7-9	TRBD1	TRBJ1-1	many	TGTGCCAGCAGCTTAGCGGGACAGAGAGGGACTGAAGCTTTCTTT	CASSLAGQRGTEAFF
TRBV6-6	TRBD1	TRBJ1-4	many	TGTGCCAGCAGGGGCCCGACAGGGCCTAATGAAAAACTGTTTTTT	CASRGPTGPNEKLFF
TRBV6-1	TRBD1	TRBJ2-6	many	TGTGCCAGCAGTAGGACAGGGACGTCTGGGGCCAACGTCCTGACTTTC	CASSRTGTSGANVLTF
TRBV12-3/TRBV12-4	TRBD2	TRBJ2-1	-	TGTGCCAGCAGTACACATTACCCAGCGGGGGGGCGGAATGAGCAGTTCTTC	CASSTHYPAGGRNEQFF
TRBV28	TRBD1	TRBJ2-7	many	TGTGCCAGCAGTCCACTTACAGGGGGACTCTACGAGCAGTACTTC	CASSPLTGGLYEQYF
TRBV20-1	TRBD2	TRBJ2-3	many	TGCAGTGCTAGATTAGCGGGGAGCACAGATACGCAGTATTTT	CSARLAGSTDTQYF
TRBV11-1	-	TRBJ1-2	many	TGTGCCAGCAGCGCGGGGGCAGGCTATGGCTACACCTTC	CASSAGAGYGYTF
TRBV6-5	-	TRBJ1-2	many	TGTGCCAGCAGTTACTCGCCGACAGTTAACTATGGCTACACCTTC	CASSYSPTVNYGYTF
TRBV7-9	-	TRBJ1-4	-	TGTGCCAGCAGCTTCGACGGCGAAAAACTGTTTTTT	CASSFDGEKLFF
TRBV6-5	TRBD1	TRBJ1-6	many	TGTGCCAGCAGCGCTCGGGACAGAAATTCACCCCTCCACTTT	CASSARDRNSPLHF
TRBV6-2/TRBV6-3	TRBD2	TRBJ2-1	many	TGTGCCAGCAGTTTAGTAGCGGGGATGAGCTCCTACAATGAGCAGTTCTTC	CASSLVAGMSSYNEQFF
TRBV12-3/TRBV12-4	-	TRBJ2-2	many	TGTGCCAGCAGACAAACCGGGCTCCGCACCGGGGAGCTGTTTTTT	CASRQTGLRTGELFF
TRBV11-2	TRBD2	TRBJ2-7	many	TGTGCCAGCAGCCCTCCGGGACTAGCCCGCTACGAGCAGTACTTC	CASSPPGLARYEQYF
TRBV7-8	TRBD1	TRBJ1-1	many	TGTGCCAGCAGCCAGGGACAGCGATCTTTCTTT	CASSQGQRSFF
TRBV7-2	-	TRBJ2-1	few	TGTGCCAGCAGCACCGCATGCTCCTACAATGAGCAGTTCTTC	CASSTACSYNEQFF
TRBV27	-	TRBJ2-7	many	TGTGCCAGCAGTTTGTGGCAGGGGTCTTCCTACGAGCAGTACTTC	CASSLWQGSSYEQYF
TRBV9	-	TRBJ2-7	few	TGTGCCAGCAGCGTAGAGGCAGGGTCCGAGCAGTACTTC	CASSVEAGSEQYF
TRBV6-6	-	TRBJ1-5	many	TGTGCCAGCAGCGGGGCGGAGAATCAGCCCCAGCATTTT	CASSGAENQPQHF
TRBV5-1	-	TRBJ1-4	few	TGCGCCAGCAGTTTGATGGGGTCTGAAAAACTGTTTTTT	CASSLMGSEKLFF